This TCR beta chain originates from a study of cytomegalovirus exposure and HLA in healthy donors. About the research overall: There were some 120 million unique TCR beta sequences, drawn from 150 million to 200 million T cells, in an earlier analysis.

Trimming cost V 0 bases and J 0 bases, with 9 bases left between them. Germline V lookup: CDR1 LGHNA, CDR2 YNFKEQ. This CDR3 contains 15 residues. Primers for the PCR totalled 60 Vbeta and 13 Jbeta. Profiling relied on immunoSEQ multiplex PCR, and the TCRdb table lists in-frame clones only, not all of them. The sample has about 130,000 clones, about 83% seen once; the top ten hold about 3.7%. The rearrangement links TRBV4-2 to TRBJ2-7; D may be TRBD1 (6 bases). The receptor comes from a woman aged 40 to 50 in good health and CMV-seropositive. The sample comprised PBMCs. In nucleotides, the CDR3 is TGTGCCAGCAGCCAAGAAGGGGGTAGCTCCTACGAGCAGTACTTC. As protein: CASSQEGGSSYEQYF.